These T cell receptor beta chains were read from a single sample in a study of blood T cell repertoires in COVID-19. This table comes from immunoSEQ multiplex PCR, and its TCRdb copy is limited to in-frame clones, with some not included. Of 110,000 or so clones in the sample, nearly 90% are singletons; the top ten hold around 8.4%. The specimen was peripheral blood. These receptors came from a woman aged 70-85 years who had recovered from COVID-19. Both conserved end residues are part of each CDR3. The order of the fields is V gene, clone size, J gene, D gene, CDR3 length, CDR3 DNA, CDR3 protein. A D gene is named only where the DNA matches it firmly. Clone size, where shown, is once, few, many, or a class for clones that have expanded.

V gene: TRBV7-7
clone size: -
J gene: TRBJ2-1
D gene: -
CDR3 length: 15
CDR3 DNA: TGTGCCAGCAGCTTAGCCAGCGGAGGTTACAATGAGCAGTTCTTC
CDR3 protein: CASSLASGGYNEQFF

V gene: TRBV3-1/TRBV3-2
clone size: -
J gene: TRBJ1-4
D gene: TRBD1
CDR3 length: 14
CDR3 DNA: TGTGCCAGCAGATCCGGGACAGGGAAAGAAAAACTGTTTTTT
CDR3 protein: CASRSGTGKEKLFF

V gene: TRBV28
clone size: -
J gene: TRBJ1-6
D gene: TRBD1
CDR3 length: 16
CDR3 DNA: TGTGCCAGCAGTTCCCCGGGACAGGGCCTAAATTCACCCCTCCACTTT
CDR3 protein: CASSSPGQGLNSPLHF

V gene: TRBV3-1/TRBV3-2
clone size: -
J gene: TRBJ2-1
D gene: -
CDR3 length: 12
CDR3 DNA: TGTGCCACCATAGGAGGGGAAGATGAGCAGTTCTTC
CDR3 protein: CATIGGEDEQFF

V gene: TRBV4-2
clone size: -
J gene: TRBJ2-5
D gene: -
CDR3 length: 11
CDR3 DNA: TGTGCCAGCAGCCAAGACGAGGACCAGTACTTC
CDR3 protein: CASSQDEDQYF

V gene: TRBV30
clone size: -
J gene: TRBJ2-7
D gene: -
CDR3 length: 14
CDR3 DNA: TGTGCCTGGGATGGAAGGGGCCGATCCTACGAGCAGTACTTC
CDR3 protein: CAWDGRGRSYEQYF

V gene: TRBV5-6
clone size: -
J gene: TRBJ2-5
D gene: -
CDR3 length: 16
CDR3 DNA: TGTGCCAGCAGCTTAAAACTACAGGGCTCGTGGGGGACCCAGTACTTC
CDR3 protein: CASSLKLQGSWGTQYF

V gene: TRBV18
clone size: -
J gene: TRBJ2-3
D gene: TRBD2
CDR3 length: 15
CDR3 DNA: TGTGCCAGCTCGTACGCGGGGGGGAATACAGATACGCAGTATTTT
CDR3 protein: CASSYAGGNTDTQYF

V gene: TRBV15
clone size: -
J gene: TRBJ1-2
D gene: TRBD1
CDR3 length: 17
CDR3 DNA: TGTGCCACCAGCGGAATTCAGGGGTACAGGGGGATGGATGGCTACACCTTC
CDR3 protein: CATSGIQGYRGMDGYTF

V gene: TRBV28
clone size: -
J gene: TRBJ2-5
D gene: -
CDR3 length: 13
CDR3 DNA: TGTGCCAGCAGTCTGACAGCCCAAGAGACCCAGTACTTC
CDR3 protein: CASSLTAQETQYF

V gene: TRBV18
clone size: -
J gene: TRBJ1-5
D gene: -
CDR3 length: 17
CDR3 DNA: TGTGCCAGCTCACCAGGGAGTGGGTTTGGTGGCAATCAGCCCCAGCATTTT
CDR3 protein: CASSPGSGFGGNQPQHF

V gene: TRBV5-6
clone size: -
J gene: TRBJ2-7
D gene: -
CDR3 length: 14
CDR3 DNA: TGTGCCAGCAGCTTGGTGGCCGACAGATTCCAGCAGTACTTC
CDR3 protein: CASSLVADRFQQYF

V gene: TRBV6-5
clone size: -
J gene: TRBJ2-7
D gene: -
CDR3 length: 13
CDR3 DNA: TGTGCCAGCAGTTATGAGGGGGCCTACGAGCAGTACTTC
CDR3 protein: CASSYEGAYEQYF

V gene: TRBV19
clone size: -
J gene: TRBJ1-3
D gene: -
CDR3 length: 15
CDR3 DNA: TGTGCCAGTACCGACCGGCAGGGTACTGGAAACACCATATATTTT
CDR3 protein: CASTDRQGTGNTIYF

V gene: TRBV11-2
clone size: -
J gene: TRBJ2-5
D gene: TRBD2
CDR3 length: 15
CDR3 DNA: TGTGCTACCCGGCACGGTAGCGGGGTTCAAGAGACCCAGTACTTC
CDR3 protein: CATRHGSGVQETQYF

V gene: TRBV7-9
clone size: -
J gene: TRBJ2-7
D gene: -
CDR3 length: 13
CDR3 DNA: TGTGCCAGCAGCCCCCCGGGCGGGGACGAGCAGTACTTC
CDR3 protein: CASSPPGGDEQYF

V gene: TRBV3-1/TRBV3-2
clone size: -
J gene: TRBJ1-1
D gene: -
CDR3 length: 14
CDR3 DNA: TGTGCCAGCAGCCAAGAGGGGCAGGGTAAATCAGCTTTCTTT
CDR3 protein: CASSQEGQGKSAFF

V gene: TRBV5-6
clone size: -
J gene: TRBJ1-2
D gene: -
CDR3 length: 15
CDR3 DNA: TGTGCCAGCAGCTTGCCCGGGACTCTCTTAGGCGGCTACACCTTC
CDR3 protein: CASSLPGTLLGGYTF

V gene: TRBV10-3
clone size: -
J gene: TRBJ2-5
D gene: TRBD2
CDR3 length: 14
CDR3 DNA: TGTGCCATCAGTGAATCTAGCGGGTCAGAGACCCAGTACTTC
CDR3 protein: CAISESSGSETQYF

V gene: TRBV7-2
clone size: -
J gene: TRBJ1-3
D gene: -
CDR3 length: 14
CDR3 DNA: TGTGCCAGCAGCCGCCCCGGGGTCGGAGACACCATATATTTT
CDR3 protein: CASSRPGVGDTIYF

V gene: TRBV18
clone size: -
J gene: TRBJ2-7
D gene: -
CDR3 length: 17
CDR3 DNA: TGTGCCAGCTCACCACGGGAGGGGGGGACTTCCTCCTACGAGCAGTACTTC
CDR3 protein: CASSPREGGTSSYEQYF

V gene: TRBV21-1
clone size: -
J gene: TRBJ2-1
D gene: -
CDR3 length: 18
CDR3 DNA: TGTGCCAGCAGCAAAGAGAGCGGGACAGGGGGCCAGGCAGATGAGCAGTTCTTC
CDR3 protein: CASSKESGTGGQADEQFF

V gene: TRBV3-1/TRBV3-2
clone size: few
J gene: TRBJ2-7
D gene: TRBD2
CDR3 length: 14
CDR3 DNA: TGTGCCAGCAGCCTAGCGGGGGGAGACTACGAGCAGTACTTC
CDR3 protein: CASSLAGGDYEQYF

V gene: TRBV19
clone size: few
J gene: TRBJ1-5
D gene: -
CDR3 length: 14
CDR3 DNA: TGTGCCACCCGAGGAGAGCAGGGTAGACAGCCCCAGCATTTT
CDR3 protein: CATRGEQGRQPQHF

V gene: TRBV27
clone size: -
J gene: TRBJ2-3
D gene: TRBD2
CDR3 length: 16
CDR3 DNA: TGTGCCAGCAGTTTATTACCTAGCGGGAGCACAGATACGCAGTATTTT
CDR3 protein: CASSLLPSGSTDTQYF

V gene: TRBV9
clone size: -
J gene: TRBJ1-2
D gene: -
CDR3 length: 15
CDR3 DNA: TGTGCCAGCAGCGCAGGGCCCAGGGAAAGCTATGGCTACACCTTC
CDR3 protein: CASSAGPRESYGYTF

V gene: TRBV19
clone size: -
J gene: TRBJ2-5
D gene: -
CDR3 length: 14
CDR3 DNA: TGTGCCAGTAGTATCCGGGACAACCAAGAGACCCAGTACTTC
CDR3 protein: CASSIRDNQETQYF

V gene: TRBV6-4
clone size: -
J gene: TRBJ2-1
D gene: -
CDR3 length: 11
CDR3 DNA: TGTGCCAGCAGTCATCGACCGGGGCAGTTCTTC
CDR3 protein: CASSHRPGQFF

V gene: TRBV7-2
clone size: few
J gene: TRBJ2-7
D gene: -
CDR3 length: 13
CDR3 DNA: TGTGCCAGCAGCTTGCCGGGCAGGGACGAGCAGTACTTC
CDR3 protein: CASSLPGRDEQYF

V gene: TRBV5-5
clone size: -
J gene: TRBJ2-7
D gene: -
CDR3 length: 11
CDR3 DNA: TGTGCCGGGGCCCCAAATTTCGAGCAGTACTTC
CDR3 protein: CAGAPNFEQYF

V gene: TRBV20-1
clone size: -
J gene: TRBJ2-4
D gene: TRBD2
CDR3 length: 17
CDR3 DNA: TGCAGTGCTAGTGCGGGACTAGCGGCTCTAGCCAAAAACATTCAGTACTTC
CDR3 protein: CSASAGLAALAKNIQYF

V gene: TRBV27
clone size: -
J gene: TRBJ2-3
D gene: -
CDR3 length: 14
CDR3 DNA: TGTGCCACTGCGACTTCGACTAGCACAGATACGCAGTATTTT
CDR3 protein: CATATSTSTDTQYF

V gene: TRBV7-2
clone size: -
J gene: TRBJ2-1
D gene: TRBD2
CDR3 length: 16
CDR3 DNA: TGTGCCAGCAGCTTAGTGGCGGGAGGTATATACAATGAGCAGTTCTTC
CDR3 protein: CASSLVAGGIYNEQFF